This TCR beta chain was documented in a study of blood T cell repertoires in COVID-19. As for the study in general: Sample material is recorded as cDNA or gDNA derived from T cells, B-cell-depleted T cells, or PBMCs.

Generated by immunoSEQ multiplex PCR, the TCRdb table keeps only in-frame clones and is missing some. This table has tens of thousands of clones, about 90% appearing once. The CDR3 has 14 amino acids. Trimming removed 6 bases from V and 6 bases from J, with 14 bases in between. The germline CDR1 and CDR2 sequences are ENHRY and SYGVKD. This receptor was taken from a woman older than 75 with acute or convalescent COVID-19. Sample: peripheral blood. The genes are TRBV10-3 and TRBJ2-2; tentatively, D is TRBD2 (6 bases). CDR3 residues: CAISAQLAAGELFF. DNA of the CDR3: TGTGCCATCAGCGCGCAACTAGCTGCCGGGGAGCTGTTTTTT.